A single sample is the source of the 23 T cell receptor beta chains below, sequenced in a study of T-cell memory formation after mild COVID-19. Each CDR3 protein is one row after TCRdb ran MiXCR on the 5' RACE reads. The profile shows just over 400,000 distinct CDR3 sequences, less than 25% of them singletons. Sequenced sample: PBMCs or a T cell subset sorted from them (not recorded which). All receptors derive from an adult woman who had mild COVID-19 (a few samples of this study predate the infection). Cell type and time point are not known.

J is TRBJ2-5 and V is TRBV2; D might be TRBD1 (6 bases). The CDR3 spans 15 residues. The ends were cut back, 4 bases at V and 1 base at J, with 13 bases in the middle. Per germline, CDR1 SNHLY and CDR2 FYNNEI. The CDR3 sequence: CASSGQGNFQETQYF. The CDR3 DNA reads as TGTGCCAGCAGTGGTCAGGGGAATTTCCAAGAGACCCAGTACTTC.

The chain carries TRBV4-1 and TRBJ2-2; no firm D call. The CDR3 covers 16 residues. Per germline, CDR1 MGHRA and CDR2 YSYEKL. With 0 bases removed from V and 4 bases from J, the gap between germline ends came to 12 bases. The CDR3 loop reads CASSQDRAFPTGELFF. In DNA form, the CDR3 reads TGCGCCAGCAGCCAAGATCGGGCTTTCCCCACCGGGGAGCTGTTTTTT.

This clonotype occurred a few times. The gene calls are TRBV7-2 and TRBJ1-6, with D maybe TRBD1 (6 bases). V was clipped by 6 bases and J by 12 bases, with 18 bases between them. The CDR3 length is 14 residues. Germline V gives CDR1 SGHTA, CDR2 FQGNSA. The CDR3 DNA sequence: TGTGCCAGCAGACACTATGACCGGGACAAACCCCTCCACTTT. Translation gives CASRHYDRDKPLHF. The full variable domain, in which reference TRBV7-2 and TRBJ1-6 provide the parts outside the CDR3, is GAGVSQSPSNKVTEKGKDVELRCDPISGHTALYWYRQSLGQGLEFLIYFQGNSAPDKSGLPSDRFSAERTGGSVSTLTIQRTQQEDSAVYLCASRHYDRDKPLHFGNGTRLTVT.

This clonotype showed up just a few times. The V and J genes are TRBV13 and TRBJ1-4; tentatively, D is TRBD1 (6 bases). This CDR3 is built from 14 residues. The V end was cut by 5 bases, the J end by 3 bases, with 10 bases between. The germline V gene has CDR1 PRHDT and CDR2 FYEKMQ (reference sequence). The DNA for the CDR3 is TGTGCCAGCAGCCTGACAGGAGCTAATGAAAAACTGTTTTTT. It codes for CASSLTGANEKLFF. Looking up the rest from reference TRBV13 and TRBJ1-4 gives the full variable domain: AAGVIQSPRHLIKEKRETATLKCYPIPRHDTVYWYQQGPGQDPQFLISFYEKMQSDKGSIPDRFSAQQFSDYHSELNMSSLELGDSALYFCASSLTGANEKLFFGSGTQLSVL.

The chain carries TRBV20-1 and TRBJ2-7; TRBD2 aligns across 15 bases. The junction had 8 bases not matched to a gene; V was cut back by 0 bases and J by 5 bases. Germline CDR1 and CDR2: DFQATT and SNEGSKA (reference sequence). This CDR3 spans 17 amino acids. The CDR3 reads CSARDPSGTSGGNEQYF. CDR3 nucleotide sequence: TGCAGTGCTAGAGATCCGTCTGGGACTAGCGGGGGGAACGAGCAGTACTTC.

The gene calls are TRBV7-8 and TRBJ2-1, with 9 bases identical to TRBD2. V shed 0 bases and J 3 bases; nucleotides not matched to a gene: 9. This CDR3 is 18 amino acids long. Per the germline V gene, CDR1 is SGHVS and CDR2 is FQNEAQ. The CDR3 region is CASSLAPVGRGGYNEQFF. Written as DNA, the CDR3 is TGTGCCAGCAGCTTAGCCCCTGTTGGGCGGGGGGGCTACAATGAGCAGTTCTTC. Combining the CDR3 with reference TRBV7-8 and TRBJ2-1 gives the whole variable domain GAGVSQSPRYKVAKRGQDVALRCDPISGHVSLFWYQQALGQGPEFLTYFQNEAQLDKSGLPSDRFFAERPEGSVSTLKIQRTQQEDSAVYLCASSLAPVGRGGYNEQFFGPGTRLTVL.

This clonotype has just a few counts. This chain connects TRBV20-1 to TRBJ2-3; D gene uncertain. V was trimmed by 6 bases and J by 2 bases, leaving 12 bases between them. Germline V gene lookup returns CDR1 DFQATT and CDR2 SNEGSKA (reference sequence). The CDR3 has 13 residues. The CDR3 DNA is TGCAGTGCCACTGTTGGGTACACAGATACGCAGTATTTT. Amino acids: CSATVGYTDTQYF.

V gene TRBV5-1 combines with J gene TRBJ2-2; maybe TRBD1 (6 bases). The CDR3 has 14 amino acids. CDR1 SGHRS and CDR2 YFSETQ come from the germline V gene. Trimming pared 1 base from V and 7 bases from J, leaving 11 bases between. As DNA, the CDR3 is TGCGCCAGCAGCTTGACAGGGAATGGCGGGGAGCTGTTTTTT. Translated: CASSLTGNGGELFF.

This clonotype was seen a handful of times. The chain couples TRBV11-2 to TRBJ2-2; D might be TRBD1 or TRBD2, each matching 6 bases. Trimming stripped 3 bases from V and 7 bases from J, with 12 bases between. CDR1 is SGHAT and CDR2 is FQNNGV in the germline V gene. The CDR3 consists of 14 residues. The CDR3 loop reads CASSLEGVNGELFF. CDR3 coding DNA: TGTGCCAGCAGCTTGGAGGGGGTCAACGGGGAGCTGTTTTTT.

This clonotype was seen more than once but under ten times. The CDR3 DNA is TGTGCCAGCAGTTCGCGGGGGGCCTTCACAGATACGCAGTATTTT. Residues: CASSSRGAFTDTQYF. The chain carries TRBV12-3 or TRBV12-4 and TRBJ2-3; TRBD2 aligns across 8 bases. V was clipped by 4 bases and J by 2 bases; unmatched bases: 5. There are 15 residues in the CDR3.

In its sample, this clonotype was seen many times. This rearrangement joins TRBV20-1 to TRBJ2-5; 9 bases are a match to TRBD2. CDR3 size: 14 residues. CDR1 and CDR2 from the germline V gene are DFQATT and SNEGSKA (reference sequence). V shed 5 bases, J shed 6 bases, and the junction held 10 bases outside the gene matches. The chain's CDR3 is CSASPTSGLKTQYF. Here the CDR3 DNA reads TGCAGTGCTTCCCCCACTAGCGGGCTAAAGACCCAGTACTTC.

This clonotype has only a few counts. The V call is TRBV6-6, the J call TRBJ2-5; D assignment may be TRBD1 or TRBD2 (5 bases each). Germline-derived CDR1 and CDR2 are MNHNY and SVGAGI (reference sequence). CDR3 size: 18 residues. The V end lost 4 bases, the J end lost 1 base, and 22 bases lay between the germline ends. The CDR3 nucleotides are TGTGCCAGCAGTTTTAGCGAATTACAGGTTTCGGCCCAAGAGACCCAGTACTTC. Translation gives CASSFSELQVSAQETQYF.

This clonotype has just a few counts. The V gene is TRBV10-3, the J gene TRBJ2-1; 8 nucleotides line up with TRBD1. Germline V CDR1 and CDR2: ENHRY, SYGVKD. This CDR3 contains 15 residues. V was pared by 0 bases and J by 4 bases, with 2 bases of the junction left unmatched. CDR3 sequence reads: CAISESTGGYNEQFF. DNA of the CDR3: TGTGCCATCAGTGAGTCCACAGGGGGATACAATGAGCAGTTCTTC.

This clonotype has ten or more counts. The chain links TRBV5-1 to TRBJ1-1; TRBD1 is a possible D gene (5 bases). Trimming removed 4 bases at V and 2 bases at J, with 15 bases between. This CDR3 has 15 residues. Germline V lookup: CDR1 SGHRS, CDR2 YFSETQ. As DNA, the CDR3 is TGCGCCAGCAGCCGACTCCAGGGTGACAACACTGAAGCTTTCTTT. Amino acid sequence: CASSRLQGDNTEAFF.

This sequence joins TRBV7-3 and TRBJ2-1; 8 nucleotides match TRBD2. V shed 2 bases and J 5 bases; nucleotides not matched to a gene: 5. The CDR3 has 15 residues. Germline V gene data show CDR1 as SGHTA and CDR2 as FQGTGA. The CDR3 is CASSLGAGAHNEQFF. CDR3 DNA: TGTGCCAGCAGCTTAGGAGCGGGGGCCCACAATGAGCAGTTCTTC.

The chain recombines TRBV4-3 with TRBJ2-7, with no clear D. V was shortened by 0 bases and J by 3 bases, with 12 bases between the two germline ends. CDR3 length: 15 residues. Per germline, CDR1 LGHNA and CDR2 YSLEER. The CDR3 coding sequence is TGCGCCAGCAGCCAAGATCGGAGAGGAAGCTACGAGCAGTACTTC. Translation: CASSQDRRGSYEQYF.

This chain connects TRBV7-3 to TRBJ2-5, with D possibly being TRBD2 (7 bases). There are 13 residues in the CDR3. The V gene's germline CDR1 is SGHTA and CDR2 FQGTGA. V shed 5 bases and J shed 5 bases, with 12 bases lying between them. The CDR3 here is CASSRGGAETQYF. The CDR3 DNA follows: TGTGCCAGCAGCAGGGGGGGGGCCGAGACCCAGTACTTC.

This chain uses TRBV20-1 with TRBJ1-3; TRBD1 matches 9 bases. The V gene's germline CDR1 is DFQATT and CDR2 SNEGSKA (reference sequence). The CDR3 covers 18 residues. V shed 1 base, J shed 1 base, and the junction held 11 bases outside the gene matches. CDR3 sequence (DNA): TGCAGTGCTAGAGTTGGGACAGGGAGAAAACTGTCTGGAAACACCATATATTTT. Translation gives CSARVGTGRKLSGNTIYF.

J is TRBJ2-3 and V is TRBV9; TRBD2 matches at 7 bases. J gave up 4 bases and V 4 bases, and 9 bases lay outside the gene matches. Germline-derived CDR1 and CDR2 are SGDLS and YYNGEE. The CDR3 totals 15 residues. The CDR3, as DNA: TGTGCCAGCAGCACGGGGGGTTTCCCACCAGATACGCAGTATTTT. Its translation: CASSTGGFPPDTQYF.

This clonotype was counted between two and nine times. V is TRBV9 and J is TRBJ2-2; D is unclear. Trimming removed 0 bases from V and 7 bases from J, with 4 bases in between. This CDR3 has 12 amino acids. In germline, CDR1 is SGDLS, CDR2 YYNGEE. CDR3 sequence (DNA): TGTGCCAGCAGCGTAGTCGGCGGGGAGCTGTTTTTT. Encoded protein: CASSVVGGELFF.

The rearrangement links TRBV7-2 to TRBJ2-2, with D perhaps matching TRBD1 (5 bases). The CDR3 is 13 residues long. The germline CDR1 and CDR2 sequences are SGHTA and FQGNSA. V lost 4 bases to trimming and J lost 3 bases, with 6 bases between them. The CDR3 DNA reads TGTGCCAGCAGCTCGACAGACACCGGGGAGCTGTTTTTT. This gives the protein CASSSTDTGELFF.

CDR3 in amino acids: CASSQVPPGLAGAWDTGELFF. The DNA of the CDR3 is TGCGCCAGCAGCCAAGTTCCTCCGGGACTAGCGGGGGCCTGGGACACCGGGGAGCTGTTTTTT. V gene TRBV4-1 combines with J gene TRBJ2-2; 14 nucleotides align to TRBD2. Trimming at V came to 1 base and at J to 3 bases, leaving 13 bases not matched to a gene. The V gene's germline CDR1 is MGHRA and CDR2 YSYEKL. The CDR3 is made up of 21 amino acids.

This clonotype was seen a handful of times. DNA for the CDR3: TGTGCCAGCAGCGGGGACAGCCAAGAGACCCAGTACTTC. It encodes CASSGDSQETQYF. This chain links TRBV12-3 or TRBV12-4 with TRBJ2-5, with 7 bases identical to TRBD1. Trimming at V came to 6 bases and at J to 1 base, leaving 2 bases not matched to a gene. CDR3 length equals 13 residues.